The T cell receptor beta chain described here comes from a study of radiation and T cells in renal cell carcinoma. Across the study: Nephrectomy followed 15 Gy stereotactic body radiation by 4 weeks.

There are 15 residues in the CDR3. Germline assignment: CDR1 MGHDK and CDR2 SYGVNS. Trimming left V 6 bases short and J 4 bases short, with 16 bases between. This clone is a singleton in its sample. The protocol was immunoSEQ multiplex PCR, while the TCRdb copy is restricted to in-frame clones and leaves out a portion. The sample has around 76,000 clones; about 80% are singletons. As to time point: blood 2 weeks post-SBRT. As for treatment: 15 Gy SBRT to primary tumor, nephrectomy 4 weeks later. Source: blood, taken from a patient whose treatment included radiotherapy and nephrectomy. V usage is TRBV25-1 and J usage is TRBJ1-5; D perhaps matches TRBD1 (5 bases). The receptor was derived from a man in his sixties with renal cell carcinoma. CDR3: CASSSRRGSNQPQHF. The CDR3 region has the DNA TGTGCCAGCAGCAGTCGGAGGGGTTCAAATCAGCCCCAGCATTTT.